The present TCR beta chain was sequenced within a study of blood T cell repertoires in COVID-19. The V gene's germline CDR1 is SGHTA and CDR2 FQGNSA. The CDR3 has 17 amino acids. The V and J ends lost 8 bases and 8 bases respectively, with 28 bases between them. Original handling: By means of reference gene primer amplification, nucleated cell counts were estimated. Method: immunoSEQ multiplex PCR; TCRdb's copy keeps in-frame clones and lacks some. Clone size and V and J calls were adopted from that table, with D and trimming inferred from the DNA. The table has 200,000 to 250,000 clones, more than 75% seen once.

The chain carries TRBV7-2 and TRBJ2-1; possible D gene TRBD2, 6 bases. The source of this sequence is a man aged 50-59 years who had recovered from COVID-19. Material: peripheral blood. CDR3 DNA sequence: TGTGCCAGCCGGCGGAGGGGAGTCCCTTCGGCTTTTGATGAGCAGTTCTTC. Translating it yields CASRRRGVPSAFDEQFF.